This T cell receptor (beta chain) came from a study of neurological immune-mediated disorders. This clonotype was picked up many times. A much larger clone sits a single nucleotide away, making a read error possible. From the 5' RACE reads, TCRdb called clonotypes with MiXCR, one entry per CDR3 protein. The sample records approximately 47,000 distinct CDR3 sequences, about 13% being singletons. This sample's time point: longitudinal time-point 3. V trimming: 10 bases; J trimming: 3 bases; junction bases outside the gene matches: 21. Germline values: CDR1 MNHEY, CDR2 SMNVEV (reference sequence). The CDR3 is 18 residues long.

This TCR was recovered from a man aged 25 to 45 in good health. Sequences were obtained from PBMCs. The gene calls are TRBV27 and TRBJ2-1; the match to TRBD2 covers 7 bases. The CDR3 sequence: CANSSILTTSPNYNEQFF. Written as DNA, the CDR3 is TGTGCCAACAGCTCCATTCTAACGACTAGCCCTAACTACAATGAGCAGTTCTTC.